The T cell receptor (beta chain) under discussion was sequenced for a study of tumor and adjacent non-tumor tissue in lung cancer. The germline gives CDR1 MNHNY, CDR2 SVGAGI (reference sequence). The CDR3 totals 14 residues. The V gene lost 2 bases and the J gene lost 6 bases, with 11 bases spanning the gap. This clonotype has just a few counts. Three rounds of nested PCR, following a modified ARM-PCR protocol, produced the TCRbeta library. TCRdb reprocessed the multiplex PCR reads via MiXCR and lists one record per CDR3 protein. The data contain some 200,000 distinct CDR3 sequences, 71% of them singletons. No cell sorting was done before RNA was extracted from the tissue.

The chain joins TRBV6-6 to TRBJ1-5; tentatively, D is TRBD1 (6 bases). Sequenced material: lung tumor tissue. This clonotype was sampled from a man in his 60s with non-small cell lung cancer. The CDR3 DNA sequence: TGTGCCAGCAGTTACACTCAGGGGCTTCAGCCCCAGCATTTT. It codes for CASSYTQGLQPQHF.